The rows below give T cell receptor beta chains drawn from one sample of a study of cytomegalovirus exposure and HLA in healthy donors. The data were produced by immunoSEQ multiplex PCR, yet TCRdb's version contains in-frame clones alone and is incomplete. The sample includes about 110,000 clones, 90% to 96% of them seen just once. Material for sequencing was PBMCs. All receptors come from a woman aged 18 to 35 in good health and CMV-seronegative. CDR3s include the opening cysteine and the closing phenylalanine or tryptophan. Fields, in order: V gene, clone size, J gene, D gene, CDR3 DNA, CDR3 protein. A D gene is named only where the DNA matches it firmly. Some rows mark clone size as missing; the rest say once, few, many or name a class of expanded clone.

>TRBV4-1|NA|TRBJ2-7|NA
TGCGCCAGCAGCCCCAGCGAGACAGTTAACGCCTACGAGCAGTACTTC
CASSPSETVNAYEQYF
>TRBV6-1|NA|TRBJ2-7|TRBD2
TGTGCCAGCAGAGGGACTAGCGGGCGAGAGATTTTC
CASRGTSGREIF
>TRBV9|NA|TRBJ2-3|TRBD1
TGTGCCAGCAGCGCGCAGGGGGCTAGTAGCACAGATACGCAGTATTTT
CASSAQGASSTDTQYF
>TRBV5-4|NA|TRBJ2-4|NA
TGTGCCAGCAGCTTGAGAGGGTCCGGCATTCAGTACTTC
CASSLRGSGIQYF
>TRBV10-1|NA|TRBJ2-5|NA
TGCGCCAGCAGTGACGGGTCAGGGGAGACCCAGTACTTC
CASSDGSGETQYF
>TRBV5-1|NA|TRBJ2-5|NA
TGCGCCAGCAGCTTGGCCAGGGAGACCCAGTACTTC
CASSLARETQYF
>TRBV27|NA|TRBJ1-6|NA
TGTGCCAGCAGGTCTGTCGGACAAAGAAATAATTCACCCCTCCACTTT
CASRSVGQRNNSPLHF
>TRBV27|NA|TRBJ1-4|TRBD1
TGTGCCAGCAGTTTCAGGACAGGGAGGGATAATGAAAAACTGTTTTTT
CASSFRTGRDNEKLFF
>TRBV28|once|TRBJ1-5|TRBD1
TGTGCCAGCAGTTTCTCCGGGACAGGGATTCAGCCCCAGCATTTT
CASSFSGTGIQPQHF
>TRBV6-5|NA|TRBJ2-2|NA
TGTGCCAGCAGGAAGGGACTCTTCACCGGGGAGCTGTTTTTT
CASRKGLFTGELFF
>TRBV7-2|NA|TRBJ2-1|NA
TGTGCCAGCAGCTCAAGGCCCGGGGATGAGCAGTTCTTC
CASSSRPGDEQFF
>TRBV30|NA|TRBJ2-6|TRBD1
TGTGCCTGGACGGGACAGGCCCTCTCTGGGGCCAACGTCCTGACTTTC
CAWTGQALSGANVLTF
>TRBV18|NA|TRBJ1-2|NA
TGTGCCAGCTCGGACACGTTGTATGGCTACACCTTC
CASSDTLYGYTF
>TRBV14|NA|TRBJ1-4|TRBD1
TGTGCCAGCAGCCAAGTGGCAGGGGGCGGAAAACTGTTTTTT
CASSQVAGGGKLFF
>TRBV6-6|once|TRBJ2-7|TRBD2
TGTGCCAGCGGCCAGCGGGGGGTATCCTACGAGCAGTACTTC
CASGQRGVSYEQYF
>TRBV5-8|NA|TRBJ1-1|NA
TGTGCCAGCAGCTTGTCTGGGGGCGGACAAGCTTTCTTT
CASSLSGGGQAFF
>TRBV18|NA|TRBJ2-1|TRBD2
TGTGCCAGCTCCCGGACGACTAGCGGGGTTCCTGGCGAGCAGTTCTTC
CASSRTTSGVPGEQFF
>TRBV5-5|NA|TRBJ2-4|NA
TGTGCCAGCAGCACTCGACAGTCAGCCAAAAACATTCAGTACTTC
CASSTRQSAKNIQYF